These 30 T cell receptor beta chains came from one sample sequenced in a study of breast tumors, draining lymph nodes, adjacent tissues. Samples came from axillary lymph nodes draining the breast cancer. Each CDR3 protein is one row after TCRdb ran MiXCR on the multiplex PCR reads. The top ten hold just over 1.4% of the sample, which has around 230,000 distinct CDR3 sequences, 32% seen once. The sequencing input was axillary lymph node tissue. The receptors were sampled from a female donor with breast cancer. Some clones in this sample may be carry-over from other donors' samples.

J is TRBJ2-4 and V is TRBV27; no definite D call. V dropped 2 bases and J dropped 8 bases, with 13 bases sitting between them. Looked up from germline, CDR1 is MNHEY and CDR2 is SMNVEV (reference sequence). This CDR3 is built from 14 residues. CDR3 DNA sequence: TGTGCCAGCAGTTTAGCCCCTCCTAGGGACATTCAGTACTTC. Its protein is CASSLAPPRDIQYF.

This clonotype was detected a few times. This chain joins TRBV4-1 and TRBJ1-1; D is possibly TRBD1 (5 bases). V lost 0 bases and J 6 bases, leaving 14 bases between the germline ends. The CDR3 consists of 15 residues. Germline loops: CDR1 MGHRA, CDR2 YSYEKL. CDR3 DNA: TGCGCCAGCAGCCAAGAGGGGAGGGGAAGGTCTGAAGCTTTCTTT. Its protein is CASSQEGRGRSEAFF.

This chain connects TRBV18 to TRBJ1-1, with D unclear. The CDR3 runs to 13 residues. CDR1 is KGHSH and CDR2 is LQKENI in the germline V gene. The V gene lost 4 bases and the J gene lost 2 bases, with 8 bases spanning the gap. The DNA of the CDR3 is TGTGCCAGCTCACTCCACGACAACACTGAAGCTTTCTTT. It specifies CASSLHDNTEAFF.

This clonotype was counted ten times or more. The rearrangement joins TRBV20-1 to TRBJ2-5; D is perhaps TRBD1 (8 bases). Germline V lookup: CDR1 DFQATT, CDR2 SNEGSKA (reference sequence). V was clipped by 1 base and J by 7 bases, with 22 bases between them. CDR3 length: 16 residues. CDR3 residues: CSARVPNRGRAGTQYF. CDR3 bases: TGCAGTGCTAGAGTTCCAAACAGGGGGAGGGCGGGGACCCAGTACTTC.

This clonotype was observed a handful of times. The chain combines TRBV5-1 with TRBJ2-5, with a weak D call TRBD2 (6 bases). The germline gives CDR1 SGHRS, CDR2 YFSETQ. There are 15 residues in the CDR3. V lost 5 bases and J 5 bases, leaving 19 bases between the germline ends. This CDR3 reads CASREGVGIHETQYF. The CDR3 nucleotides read TGCGCCAGCAGGGAGGGAGTGGGCATCCACGAGACCCAGTACTTC. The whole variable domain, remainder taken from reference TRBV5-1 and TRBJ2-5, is KAGVTQTPRYLIKTRGQQVTLSCSPISGHRSVSWYQQTPGQGLQFLFEYFSETQRNKGNFPGRFSGRQFSNSRSEMNVSTLELGDSALYLCASREGVGIHETQYFGPGTRLLVL.

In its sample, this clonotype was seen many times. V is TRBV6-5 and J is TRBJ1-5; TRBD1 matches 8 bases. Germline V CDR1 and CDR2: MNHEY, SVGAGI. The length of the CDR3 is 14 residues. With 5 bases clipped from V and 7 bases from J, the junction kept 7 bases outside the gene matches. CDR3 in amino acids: CASSPRGLGQPQHF. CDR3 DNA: TGTGCCAGCAGTCCCAGGGGGCTAGGCCAGCCCCAGCATTTT.

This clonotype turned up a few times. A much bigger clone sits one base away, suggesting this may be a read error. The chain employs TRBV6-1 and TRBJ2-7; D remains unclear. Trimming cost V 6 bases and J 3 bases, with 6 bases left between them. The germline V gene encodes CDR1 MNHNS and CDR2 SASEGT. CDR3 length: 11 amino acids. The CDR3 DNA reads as TGTGCCAGCAGATCAAACTACGAGCAGTACTTC. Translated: CASRSNYEQYF.

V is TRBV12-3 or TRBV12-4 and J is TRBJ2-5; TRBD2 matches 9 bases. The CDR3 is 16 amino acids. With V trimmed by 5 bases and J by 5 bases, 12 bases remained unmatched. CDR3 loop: CASSESSGSTEETQYF. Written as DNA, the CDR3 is TGTGCCAGCAGTGAGAGTAGCGGGAGCACTGAGGAGACCCAGTACTTC.

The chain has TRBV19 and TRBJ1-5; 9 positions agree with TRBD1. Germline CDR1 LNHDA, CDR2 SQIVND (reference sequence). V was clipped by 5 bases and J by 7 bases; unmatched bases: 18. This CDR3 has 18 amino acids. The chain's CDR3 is CASSAGTGRGGREQPQHF. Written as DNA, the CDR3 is TGTGCCAGTAGTGCAGGGACAGGGCGGGGCGGCAGGGAGCAGCCCCAGCATTTT.

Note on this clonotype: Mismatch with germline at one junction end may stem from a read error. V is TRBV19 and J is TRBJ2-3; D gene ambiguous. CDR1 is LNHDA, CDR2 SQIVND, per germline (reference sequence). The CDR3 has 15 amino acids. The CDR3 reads CTSSMGGSDTDTQYF. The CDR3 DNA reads TGTACCAGTAGTATGGGTGGTTCCGACACAGATACGCAGTATTTT.

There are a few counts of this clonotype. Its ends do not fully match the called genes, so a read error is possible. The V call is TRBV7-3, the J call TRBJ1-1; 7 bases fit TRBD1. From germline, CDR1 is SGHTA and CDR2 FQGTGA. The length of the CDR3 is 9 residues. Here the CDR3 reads CTRGTEAFF. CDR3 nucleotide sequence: TGTACCAGGGGGACTGAAGCTTTCTTT.

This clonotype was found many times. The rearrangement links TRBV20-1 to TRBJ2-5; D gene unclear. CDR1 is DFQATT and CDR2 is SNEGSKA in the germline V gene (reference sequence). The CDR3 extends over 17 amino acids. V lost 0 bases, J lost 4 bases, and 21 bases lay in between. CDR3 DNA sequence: TGCAGTGCTAGAGAAATTCTCTGTTGCGCACTTCCAGAGACCCAGTACTTC. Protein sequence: CSAREILCCALPETQYF.

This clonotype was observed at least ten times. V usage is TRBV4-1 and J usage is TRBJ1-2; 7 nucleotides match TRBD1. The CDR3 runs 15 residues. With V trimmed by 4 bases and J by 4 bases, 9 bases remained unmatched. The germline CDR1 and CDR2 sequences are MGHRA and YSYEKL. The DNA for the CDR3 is TGCGCCAGCAGCCTACCGCAGGCAGGGGGCTATGGCTACACCTTC. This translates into CASSLPQAGGYGYTF.

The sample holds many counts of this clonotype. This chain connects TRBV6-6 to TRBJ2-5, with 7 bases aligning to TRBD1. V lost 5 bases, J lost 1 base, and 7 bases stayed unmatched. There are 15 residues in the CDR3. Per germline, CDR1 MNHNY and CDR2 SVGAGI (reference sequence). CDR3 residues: CASSRRWDSQETQYF. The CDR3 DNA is TGTGCCAGCAGTCGAAGGTGGGACAGCCAAGAGACCCAGTACTTC.

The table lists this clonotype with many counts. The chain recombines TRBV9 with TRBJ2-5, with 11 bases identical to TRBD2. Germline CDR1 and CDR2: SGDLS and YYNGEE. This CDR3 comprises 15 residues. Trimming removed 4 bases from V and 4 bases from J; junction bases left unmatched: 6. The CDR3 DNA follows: TGTGCCAGCAGCCCCCGGGGGACTAGCGGAGAGACCCAGTACTTC. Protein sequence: CASSPRGTSGETQYF.

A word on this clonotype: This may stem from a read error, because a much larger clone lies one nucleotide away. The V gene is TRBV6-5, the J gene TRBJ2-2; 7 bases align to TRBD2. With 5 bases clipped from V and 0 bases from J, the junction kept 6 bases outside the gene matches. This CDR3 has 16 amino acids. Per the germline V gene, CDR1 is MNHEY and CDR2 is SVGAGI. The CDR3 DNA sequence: TGTGCCAGCAGTCGGGGGACTATCTCGAACACCGGGGAGCTGTTTTTT. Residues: CASSRGTISNTGELFF.

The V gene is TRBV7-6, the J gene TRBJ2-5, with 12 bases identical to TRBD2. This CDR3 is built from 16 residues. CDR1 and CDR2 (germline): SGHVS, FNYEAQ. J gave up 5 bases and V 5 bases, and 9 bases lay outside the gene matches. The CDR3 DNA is TGTGCCAGCAGCCCCCGGACTAGCGGGATTAGGGAGACCCAGTACTTC. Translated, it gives CASSPRTSGIRETQYF.

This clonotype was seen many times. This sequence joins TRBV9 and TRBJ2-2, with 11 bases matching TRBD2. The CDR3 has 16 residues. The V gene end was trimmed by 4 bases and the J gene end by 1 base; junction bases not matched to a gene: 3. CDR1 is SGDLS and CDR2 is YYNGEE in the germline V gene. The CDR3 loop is CASSPGLAENTGELFF. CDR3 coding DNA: TGTGCCAGCAGCCCGGGACTAGCGGAGAACACCGGGGAGCTGTTTTTT. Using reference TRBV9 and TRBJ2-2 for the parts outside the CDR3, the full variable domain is DSGVTQTPKHLITATGQRVTLRCSPRSGDLSVYWYQQSLDQGLQFLIQYYNGEERAKGNILERFSAQQFPDLHSELNLSSLELGDSALYFCASSPGLAENTGELFFGEGSRLTVL.

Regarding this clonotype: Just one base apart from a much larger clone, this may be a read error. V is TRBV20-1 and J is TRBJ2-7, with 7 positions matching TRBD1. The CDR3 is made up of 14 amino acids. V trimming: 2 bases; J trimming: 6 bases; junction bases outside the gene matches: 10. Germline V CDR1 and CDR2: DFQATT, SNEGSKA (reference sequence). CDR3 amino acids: CSARPPRQGAEQYF. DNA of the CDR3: TGCAGTGCTAGACCCCCCCGACAGGGCGCCGAGCAGTACTTC.

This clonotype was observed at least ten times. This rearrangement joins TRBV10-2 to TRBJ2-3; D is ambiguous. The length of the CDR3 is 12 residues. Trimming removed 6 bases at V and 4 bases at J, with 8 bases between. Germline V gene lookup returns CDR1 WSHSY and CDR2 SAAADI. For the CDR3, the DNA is TGCGCCAGCAGGCAGGTCGCAGATACGCAGTATTTT. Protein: CASRQVADTQYF.

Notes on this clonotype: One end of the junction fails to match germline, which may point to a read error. CDR3 sequence (DNA): TGTGCCAGCAGTGAAGAGCAGGACTTC. Protein: CASSEEQDF. The chain employs TRBV2 and TRBJ2-7; no definite D call. Germline assignment: CDR1 SNHLY and CDR2 FYNNEI. The CDR3 covers 9 residues.

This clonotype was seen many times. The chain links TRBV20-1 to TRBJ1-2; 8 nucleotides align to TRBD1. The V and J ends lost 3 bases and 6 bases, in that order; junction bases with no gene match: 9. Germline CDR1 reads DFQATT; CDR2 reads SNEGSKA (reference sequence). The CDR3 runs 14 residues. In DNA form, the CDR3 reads TGCAGTGCTAGTTCCCGGGCAGGGGGCGATGGCTACACCTTC. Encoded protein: CSASSRAGGDGYTF.

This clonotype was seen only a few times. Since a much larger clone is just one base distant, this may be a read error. DNA for the CDR3: TGCAGTGCTAGAGACCCGGGGGGCCTAGCGGGAGATTACAATGAGCAGTTCTTC. It encodes CSARDPGGLAGDYNEQFF. The chain employs TRBV20-1 and TRBJ2-1, with TRBD2 matching over 10 bases. The germline CDR1 and CDR2 sequences are DFQATT and SNEGSKA (reference sequence). This CDR3 has 18 amino acids. V lost 0 bases and J lost 4; bases outside the gene matches: 12.

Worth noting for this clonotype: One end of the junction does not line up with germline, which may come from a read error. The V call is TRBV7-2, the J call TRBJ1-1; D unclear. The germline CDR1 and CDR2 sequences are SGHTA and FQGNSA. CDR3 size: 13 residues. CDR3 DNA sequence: TGTGCCAGCAGTTTTTCAGGAGACACTGGAGCTTTCTTT. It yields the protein CASSFSGDTGAFF.

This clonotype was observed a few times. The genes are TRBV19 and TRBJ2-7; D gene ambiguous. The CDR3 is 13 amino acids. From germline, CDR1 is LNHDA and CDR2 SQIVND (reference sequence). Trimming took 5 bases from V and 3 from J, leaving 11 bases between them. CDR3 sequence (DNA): TGTGCCAGTAGTTTGGGCGGACGCTACGAGCAGTACTTC. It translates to CASSLGGRYEQYF.

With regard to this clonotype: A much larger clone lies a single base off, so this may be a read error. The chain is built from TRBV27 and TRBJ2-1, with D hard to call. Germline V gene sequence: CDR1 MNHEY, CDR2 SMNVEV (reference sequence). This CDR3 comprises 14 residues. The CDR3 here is CAGRKTKAPHEQFF. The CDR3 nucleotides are TGTGCCGGCAGGAAAACTAAGGCTCCCCATGAGCAGTTCTTC.

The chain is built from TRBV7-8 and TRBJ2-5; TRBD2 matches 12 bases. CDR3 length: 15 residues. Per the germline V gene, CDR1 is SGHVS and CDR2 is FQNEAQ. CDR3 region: CARSASGRADETQYF. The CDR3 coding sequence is TGTGCTAGAAGCGCTAGCGGGAGGGCCGATGAGACCCAGTACTTC.

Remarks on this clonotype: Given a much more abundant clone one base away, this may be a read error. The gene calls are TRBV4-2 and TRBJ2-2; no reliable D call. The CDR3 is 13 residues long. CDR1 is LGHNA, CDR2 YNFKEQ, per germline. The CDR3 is CASGQDGPGELFF. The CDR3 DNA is TGTGCCAGCGGCCAAGACGGGCCCGGGGAGCTGTTTTTT.

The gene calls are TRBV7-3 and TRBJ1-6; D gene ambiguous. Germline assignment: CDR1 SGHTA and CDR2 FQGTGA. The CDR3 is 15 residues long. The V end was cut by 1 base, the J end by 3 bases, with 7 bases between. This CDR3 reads CASSLNRSYNSPLHF. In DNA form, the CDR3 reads TGTGCCAGCAGCTTAAATAGGAGCTATAATTCACCCCTCCACTTT.

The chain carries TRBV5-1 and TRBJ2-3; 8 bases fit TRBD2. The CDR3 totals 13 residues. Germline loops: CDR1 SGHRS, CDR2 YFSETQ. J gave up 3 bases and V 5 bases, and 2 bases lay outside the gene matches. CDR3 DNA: TGCGCCAGCAGGCGACTAGCGACAGATACGCAGTATTTT. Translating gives CASRRLATDTQYF.